This T cell receptor beta chain was sequenced for a study of tumour-infiltrating T cells in Burkitt lymphoma. The assay was immunoSEQ multiplex PCR, and TCRdb's table has in-frame clones only and misses some. Among tens of thousands of clones listed, around 29% were seen once. This clone came up a few times. Sequenced sample: tumor tissue. The clonotype comes from a human donor with Burkitt lymphoma.

This CDR3 reads CASSETGTRLGSYNSPLHF. The CDR3 DNA is TGCGCCAGCAGTGAAACAGGCACCAGGTTGGGCTCCTATAATTCACCCCTCCACTTT. The chain recombines TRBV10-1 with TRBJ1-6, with D tentatively TRBD1 (5 bases). CDR3 length equals 19 residues. V lost 3 bases, J lost 0 bases, and 18 bases lay in between. Germline loops: CDR1 WNHNN, CDR2 SYGVQD (reference sequence).